Following are 6 T cell receptor beta chains from one sample sequenced in a study of blood T cell repertoires in COVID-19. Sequencing was performed with immunoSEQ multiplex PCR; in TCRdb, only in-frame clones are kept and a portion is missing. The sample has approximately 100,000 clones, around 84% seen once. Sequencing was carried out using peripheral blood. The receptor set was obtained from a human donor in a cohort sampled during active COVID-19.

This chain connects TRBV12-3 or TRBV12-4 to TRBJ1-1, with D hard to call. Trimming removed 6 bases from V and 4 bases from J, with 9 bases in between. This CDR3 has 12 amino acids. CDR3 sequence (DNA): TGTGCCAGCAGACGAGGGTTCACTGAAGCTTTCTTT. Amino acids: CASRRGFTEAFF.

This sequence joins TRBV5-1 and TRBJ2-5; D is unclear. Germline CDR1 is SGHRS and CDR2 is YFSETQ. Trimming left V 5 bases short and J 2 bases short, with 7 bases between. This CDR3 spans 12 amino acids. CDR3 loop: CASRYSQETQYF. DNA of the CDR3: TGCGCCAGCAGATATTCGCAAGAGACCCAGTACTTC.

The rearrangement uses TRBV11-1 and TRBJ2-7; D is undetermined. Per the germline V gene, CDR1 is SGHAT and CDR2 is FQDESV (reference sequence). Trimming took off 0 bases at V and 2 bases at J, with 11 bases between the two ends. This CDR3 comprises 15 residues. CDR3 sequence reads: CASSLARSPAYEQYF. CDR3 DNA sequence: TGTGCCAGCAGCTTAGCGCGGTCCCCCGCCTACGAGCAGTACTTC.

This chain uses TRBV14 with TRBJ1-2, with D maybe TRBD1 (5 bases). Germline V gene lookup returns CDR1 SGHDN and CDR2 FVKESK. CDR3 size: 13 residues. Trimming shortened V by 3 bases and J by 6 bases, and 11 bases separated the two germline ends. DNA of the CDR3: TGTGCCAGCAGCCAGGTGGCAGGGAATGGCTACACCTTC. This sequence encodes CASSQVAGNGYTF.

This chain connects TRBV9 to TRBJ1-6; TRBD1 might be the D (6 bases). The CDR3 has 13 residues. Germline CDR1 SGDLS, CDR2 YYNGEE. V was pared by 4 bases and J by 7 bases, with 9 bases between. The CDR3 nucleotides are TGTGCCAGCAGCAGGACAGAGAATTCACCCCTCCACTTT. This encodes CASSRTENSPLHF.

This chain connects TRBV19 to TRBJ1-4; perhaps TRBD1 as D (6 bases). Deletions cut 7 bases from V and 3 bases from J, with 18 bases between. Germline V gene lookup returns CDR1 LNHDA and CDR2 SQIVND (reference sequence). The CDR3 totals 16 residues. CDR3 coding DNA: TGTGCCAGTACCCCAGGGGAGGGGACGGCTAATGAAAAACTGTTTTTT. It is translated as CASTPGEGTANEKLFF.